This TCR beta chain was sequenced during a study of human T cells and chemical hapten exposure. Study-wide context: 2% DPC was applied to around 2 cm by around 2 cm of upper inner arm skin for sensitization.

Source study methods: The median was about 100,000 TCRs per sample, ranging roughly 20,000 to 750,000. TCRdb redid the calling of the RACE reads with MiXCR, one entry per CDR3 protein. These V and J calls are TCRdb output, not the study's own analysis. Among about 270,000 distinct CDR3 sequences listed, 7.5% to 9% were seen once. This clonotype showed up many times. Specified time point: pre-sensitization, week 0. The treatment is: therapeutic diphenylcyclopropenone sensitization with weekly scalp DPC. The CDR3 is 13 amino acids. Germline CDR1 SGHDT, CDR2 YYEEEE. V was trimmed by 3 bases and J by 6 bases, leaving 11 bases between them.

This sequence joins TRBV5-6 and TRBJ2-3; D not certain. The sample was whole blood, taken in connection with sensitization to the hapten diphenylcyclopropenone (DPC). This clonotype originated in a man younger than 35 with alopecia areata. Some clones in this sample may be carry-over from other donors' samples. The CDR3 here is CASSWAWADTQYF. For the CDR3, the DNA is TGTGCCAGCAGCTGGGCGTGGGCGGATACGCAGTATTTT.